This T cell receptor (beta chain) was captured by sequencing in a study of blood T cell repertoires in COVID-19. The assay was immunoSEQ multiplex PCR, and TCRdb's table has in-frame clones only and misses some. The sample yields approximately 220,000 clones, around 80% seen once. Trimming pared 4 bases from V and 4 bases from J, leaving 10 bases between. CDR3 length: 13 amino acids. Germline lookup yields CDR1 SGHTA and CDR2 FQGTGA. The specimen sequenced was peripheral blood. The receptor comes from a woman in her forties or fifties with acute or convalescent COVID-19. V usage is TRBV7-3 and J usage is TRBJ1-1; a possible D gene is TRBD1 (5 bases). CDR3 sequence reads: CASSSGLGTEAFF. In nucleotides, the CDR3 is TGTGCCAGCAGCTCAGGGTTGGGCACTGAAGCTTTCTTT. Combining the CDR3 with reference TRBV7-3 and TRBJ1-1 gives the whole variable domain GAGVSQTPSNKVTEKGKYVELRCDPISGHTALYWYRQSLGQGPEFLIYFQGTGAADDSGLPNDRFFAVRPEGSVSTLKIQRTERGDSAVYLCASSSGLGTEAFFGQGTRLTVV.